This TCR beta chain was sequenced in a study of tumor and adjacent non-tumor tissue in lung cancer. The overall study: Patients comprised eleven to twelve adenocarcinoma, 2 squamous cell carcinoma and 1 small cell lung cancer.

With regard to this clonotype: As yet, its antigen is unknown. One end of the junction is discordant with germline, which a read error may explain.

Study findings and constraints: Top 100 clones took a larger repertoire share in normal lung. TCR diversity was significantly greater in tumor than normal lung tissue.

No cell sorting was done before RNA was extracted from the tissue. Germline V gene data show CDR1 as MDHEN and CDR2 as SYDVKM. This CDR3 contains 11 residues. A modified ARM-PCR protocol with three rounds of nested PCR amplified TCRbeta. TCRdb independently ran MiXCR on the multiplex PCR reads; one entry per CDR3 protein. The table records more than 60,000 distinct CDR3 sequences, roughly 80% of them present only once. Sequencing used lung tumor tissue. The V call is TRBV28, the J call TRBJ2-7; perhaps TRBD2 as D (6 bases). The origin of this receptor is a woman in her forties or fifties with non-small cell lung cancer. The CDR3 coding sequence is TGTGCCAGCAAAGCGGACTACGAGGAGTGCTTC. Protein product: CASKADYEECF.